One and the same sample provided the 31 T cell receptor beta chains below, sequenced in a study of control samples from healthy donors and cancer patients. Repertoires were generated with immunoSEQ multiplex PCR, while TCRdb's copy carries only in-frame clones and drops some. There are a few hundred thousand clones in the sample; 90% occur only once, and around 6.4% lies in the top ten. The sample was PBMCs. Receptors were obtained from a man aged 35 to 55 with head and neck cancer.

The V gene is TRBV5-4, the J gene TRBJ2-7; D is unresolved. The germline V and J ends were trimmed by 1 base and 0 bases, with 8 bases remaining between them. The CDR3 consists of 14 residues. Germline V lookup: CDR1 SGHNT, CDR2 YYREEE (reference sequence). The CDR3 spells CASSLTRSSYEQYF. CDR3 nucleotide sequence: TGTGCCAGCAGCTTGACAAGGAGCTCCTACGAGCAGTACTTC.

The table lists this clone with a count of one. This chain links TRBV9 with TRBJ2-1; D is unresolved. The CDR3 covers 15 residues. V lost 0 bases to trimming and J lost 3 bases, with 10 bases between them. Germline CDR1 and CDR2: SGDLS and YYNGEE. The CDR3 sequence is CASSVGGIGYNEQFF. The DNA of the CDR3 is TGTGCCAGCAGCGTAGGAGGAATAGGCTACAATGAGCAGTTCTTC.

The chain has TRBV5-1 and TRBJ1-1, with D unclear. Germline V gene data show CDR1 as SGHRS and CDR2 as YFSETQ. The CDR3 runs 14 residues. V was cut by 2 bases and J by 0 bases, with 8 bases left in between. As DNA, the CDR3 is TGCGCCAGCAGCTTTCGTACGTTGAACACTGAAGCTTTCTTT. Protein sequence: CASSFRTLNTEAFF.

This chain connects TRBV7-9 to TRBJ2-3; D remains unclear. Trimming stripped 2 bases from V and 2 bases from J, with 5 bases between. The CDR3 has 13 amino acids. Germline CDR1 SEHNR, CDR2 FQNEAQ (reference sequence). The CDR3 DNA is TGTGCCAGCAGCTTAATGGCCACAGATACGCAGTATTTT. This translates into CASSLMATDTQYF.

This clone was found once. V is TRBV20-1 and J is TRBJ2-3; the D gene is possibly TRBD1 (6 bases). V was cut by 6 bases and J by 7 bases, with 11 bases left in between. The CDR3 is made up of 11 amino acids. Germline values: CDR1 DFQATT, CDR2 SNEGSKA (reference sequence). The CDR3 sequence is CSARDTHTQYF. The CDR3 DNA reads TGCAGTGCCAGGGACACCCATACGCAGTATTTT.

This clone was seen only once. V is TRBV5-8 and J is TRBJ2-7; 8 bases agree with TRBD2. CDR3 length equals 18 residues. The trim removed 3 bases at V and 3 bases at J, leaving 17 bases unmatched. The germline V gene encodes CDR1 SGHTS and CDR2 YDEGEE. CDR3 in amino acids: CASSSDRGTGTRVYEQYF. In DNA form, the CDR3 reads TGTGCCAGCAGCTCGGACAGAGGGACCGGGACTAGGGTCTACGAGCAGTACTTC.

The chain uses TRBV6-1 and TRBJ1-6; D remains unclear. Germline V gives CDR1 MNHNS, CDR2 SASEGT. V lost 1 base and J 4 bases, leaving 8 bases between the germline ends. This CDR3 is 15 amino acids long. The CDR3 coding sequence is TGTGCCAGCAGTGAAGTCCATAATTATAATTCACCCCTCCACTTT. As protein: CASSEVHNYNSPLHF.

V and J are TRBV12-3 or TRBV12-4 and TRBJ2-1; D ambiguous. The germline V and J ends were trimmed by 5 bases and 6 bases, with 8 bases remaining between them. The CDR3 has 12 amino acids. CDR3 nucleotides: TGTGCCAGCAGTCCGACAAGCAATGAGCAGTTCTTC. This encodes CASSPTSNEQFF.

The rearrangement uses TRBV30 and TRBJ2-7; 8 nucleotides line up with TRBD1. CDR1 is GTSNPN, CDR2 SVGIG, per germline (reference sequence). The trim removed 0 bases at V and 3 bases at J, leaving 1 base unmatched. This CDR3 spans 13 amino acids. The CDR3 coding sequence is TGTGCCTGGAGTGTCGACAGGGGCTACGAGCAGTACTTC. It encodes CAWSVDRGYEQYF. The complete variable domain, with remaining parts taken from reference TRBV30 and TRBJ2-7, reads SQTIHQWPATLVQPVGSPLSLECTVEGTSNPNLYWYRQAAGRGLQLLFYSVGIGQISSEVPQNLSASRPQDRQFILSSKKLLLSDSGFYLCAWSVDRGYEQYFGPGTRLTVT.

In nucleotides, the CDR3 is TGTGCTAGTGGTCCGGGGCAAGAGACCCAGTACTTC. Translation gives CASGPGQETQYF. This chain links TRBV12-5 with TRBJ2-5, with a tentative D call TRBD2 (5 bases). This CDR3 region has 12 residues. Germline V gene sequence: CDR1 LGHNT, CDR2 FRNRAP. With 5 bases removed from V and 2 bases from J, the gap between germline ends came to 6 bases.

This chain joins TRBV15 and TRBJ1-5; tentative D call: TRBD1 (6 bases). V gave up 11 bases and J gave up 6 bases, with 20 bases separating them. The CDR3 is 14 residues long. CDR1 and CDR2 from the germline V gene are LNHNV and YYDKDF (reference sequence). In nucleotides, the CDR3 is TGTGCCGCGTCAGGGGTAGGTGACAGTCAGCCCCAGCATTTT. Its protein is CAASGVGDSQPQHF.

V and J are TRBV5-1 and TRBJ2-1; 8 bases are shared with TRBD2. Germline trimming cut 5 bases from V and 15 bases from J; bases unmatched to any gene: 13. This CDR3 has 13 amino acids. Germline V lookup: CDR1 SGHRS, CDR2 YFSETQ. CDR3 in DNA: TGCGCCAGCAGTGAGCCAGCGGGGGATCGGGGGTTCTTC. This codes for CASSEPAGDRGFF.

This clone has only a few counts. The chain uses TRBV19 and TRBJ1-2; TRBD1 matches at 9 bases. CDR3 size: 14 residues. Trimming at V came to 2 bases and at J to 7 bases, leaving 5 bases not matched to a gene. Germline values: CDR1 LNHDA, CDR2 SQIVND (reference sequence). CDR3: CASSIWGQGSGYTF. The CDR3, as DNA: TGTGCCAGTAGTATATGGGGACAGGGATCTGGCTACACCTTC.

This rearrangement joins TRBV11-2 to TRBJ2-1; tentative D call: TRBD2 (5 bases). This CDR3 is built from 14 residues. Trimming left V 0 bases short and J 7 bases short, with 10 bases between. CDR1 is SGHAT and CDR2 is FQNNGV in the germline V gene. This chain's CDR3 is CASSLDRGRNEQFF. The CDR3, as DNA: TGTGCCAGCAGCTTAGATCGAGGGCGGAATGAGCAGTTCTTC.

The chain joins TRBV28 to TRBJ1-6; D is unclear. Trimming pared 7 bases from V and 0 bases from J, leaving 10 bases between. CDR1 is MDHEN, CDR2 SYDVKM, per germline. The CDR3 is made up of 15 amino acids. The CDR3 nucleotides are TGTGCCAGCACCCTCGTTCGCTCCTATAATTCACCCCTCCACTTT. It yields the protein CASTLVRSYNSPLHF.

The gene calls are TRBV4-1 and TRBJ1-4; D is undetermined. The germline gives CDR1 MGHRA, CDR2 YSYEKL. Trimming took off 0 bases at V and 0 bases at J, with 11 bases between the two ends. CDR3 size: 17 residues. This chain's CDR3 is CASSQDLTTSTNEKLFF. CDR3 DNA: TGCGCCAGCAGCCAAGATCTCACAACCTCAACTAATGAAAAACTGTTTTTT.

V and J are TRBV25-1 and TRBJ2-1, with TRBD1 identical over 7 bases. This CDR3 comprises 16 residues. Losses at the gene ends were 0 bases for V and 2 bases for J; bases not matched to a gene: 4. Germline V gene data show CDR1 as MGHDK and CDR2 as SYGVNS. This CDR3 reads CASSEYRGLTYNEQFF. Here the CDR3 DNA reads TGTGCCAGCAGTGAATACAGGGGGTTGACCTACAATGAGCAGTTCTTC.

The rearrangement joins TRBV5-1 to TRBJ2-3, with 7 nucleotides matching TRBD2. Losses at the gene ends were 3 bases for V and 4 bases for J; bases not matched to a gene: 8. Germline CDR1 SGHRS, CDR2 YFSETQ. The CDR3 runs 15 residues. This CDR3 reads CASSSTRGFADTQYF. In DNA form, the CDR3 reads TGCGCCAGCAGCTCCACGCGGGGGTTCGCAGATACGCAGTATTTT.

The gene calls are TRBV3-1 (or the pseudogene TRBV3-2) and TRBJ2-7, with D perhaps matching TRBD2 (5 bases). The germline CDR1 and CDR2 sequences are LGHDT and YNNKEL (reference sequence). The CDR3 runs 11 residues. Trimming removed 1 base from V and 10 bases from J, with 8 bases in between. The CDR3 region has the DNA TGTGCCAGCAGCCAAGCCGGGGATCAGTACTTC. Protein: CASSQAGDQYF.

This clone was recorded only once. The chain has TRBV19 and TRBJ2-7, with a weak D call TRBD2 (5 bases). The CDR3 is 14 residues long. Germline V lookup: CDR1 LNHDA, CDR2 SQIVND (reference sequence). V shed 2 bases and J shed 3 bases, with 11 bases lying between them. This CDR3 is CASSIRDSVYEQYF. As DNA, the CDR3 is TGTGCCAGTAGTATACGGGATAGCGTCTACGAGCAGTACTTC.

The chain combines TRBV11-1 with TRBJ1-1; TRBD1 matches 8 bases. This CDR3 comprises 15 residues. CDR1 SGHAT and CDR2 FQDESV come from the germline V gene (reference sequence). Trimming took 1 base from V and 5 from J; bases not matched to a gene: 6. The DNA for the CDR3 is TGTGCCAGCAGCTTAGGTCAGGGGGCCTGGACTGAAGCTTTCTTT. Its translation is CASSLGQGAWTEAFF.

This chain connects TRBV2 to TRBJ2-1; D ambiguous. CDR3 length equals 14 residues. Between the trimmed V and J ends, which lost 1 base and 5 bases, there was a span of 9 bases. Germline-derived CDR1 and CDR2 are SNHLY and FYNNEI. The CDR3 nucleotides are TGTGCCAGCAGTGAAGGGGTGGGAAACAATGAGCAGTTCTTC. Translating it yields CASSEGVGNNEQFF.

CDR3 region: CASSLGQRGNYGYTF. Written as DNA, the CDR3 is TGTGCCAGCAGTTTAGGTCAGCGGGGGAACTATGGCTACACCTTC. This chain connects TRBV28 to TRBJ1-2; D is perhaps TRBD1 (5 bases). Trimming removed 2 bases from V and 2 bases from J, with 12 bases in between. The CDR3 contains 15 residues. Germline-derived CDR1 and CDR2 are MDHEN and SYDVKM.

The genes are TRBV2 and TRBJ1-5, with D possibly matching TRBD1 (5 bases). CDR1 and CDR2 from the germline V gene are SNHLY and FYNNEI. The CDR3 sequence is 15 residues long. The V end was cut by 7 bases, the J end by 3 bases, with 16 bases between. Here the CDR3 reads CASKPGTGYNQPQHF. The CDR3 DNA reads TGTGCCAGCAAACCCGGGACCGGCTACAATCAGCCCCAGCATTTT.

The chain carries TRBV6-2 or TRBV6-3 and TRBJ1-5, with 9 nucleotides matching TRBD1. Per germline, CDR1 MNHEY and CDR2 SVGEGT. Trimming at V came to 2 bases and at J to 1 base, leaving 15 bases not matched to a gene. The CDR3 is 20 residues long. CDR3 in amino acids: CASSYRDRVLTRSSNQPQHF. In nucleotides, the CDR3 is TGTGCCAGCAGTTACAGGGACAGGGTTCTGACCCGTTCCAGCAATCAGCCCCAGCATTTT.

This clone was recorded once. This rearrangement joins TRBV7-9 to TRBJ2-7, with D tentatively TRBD1 (6 bases). The CDR3 is made up of 15 amino acids. V was trimmed by 2 bases and J by 6 bases, leaving 17 bases between them. Germline CDR1 and CDR2: SEHNR and FQNEAQ (reference sequence). The CDR3 DNA reads TGTGCCAGCAGCTTAATCAGGGGCGCCCCTGGCGAGCAGTACTTC. It codes for CASSLIRGAPGEQYF.

The chain uses TRBV24-1 and TRBJ2-2; 7 bases agree with TRBD1. Germline CDR1 reads KGHDR; CDR2 reads SFDVKD. V gave up 3 bases and J gave up 2 bases; unmatched junction bases: 5. The CDR3 contains 16 residues. This CDR3 reads CATSDPGGTNTGELFF. The CDR3 coding sequence is TGTGCCACCAGTGATCCAGGGGGAACCAACACCGGGGAGCTGTTTTTT.

The V gene is TRBV7-6, the J gene TRBJ1-3; TRBD1 might be the D (6 bases). The length of the CDR3 is 15 residues. The V end lost 1 base, the J end lost 1 base, and 8 bases lay between the germline ends. Germline V gives CDR1 SGHVS, CDR2 FNYEAQ. The CDR3: CASSLGGHSGNTIYF. CDR3 in DNA: TGTGCCAGCAGCTTAGGGGGGCATTCTGGAAACACCATATATTTT. Supplemented by reference TRBV7-6 and TRBJ1-3, the full variable domain reads GAGVSQSPRYKVTKRGQDVALRCDPISGHVSLYWYRQALGQGPEFLTYFNYEAQQDKSGLPNDRFSAERPEGSISTLTIQRTEQRDSAMYRCASSLGGHSGNTIYFGEGSWLTVV.

V gene TRBV27 combines with J gene TRBJ2-7; TRBD2 matches 8 bases. Germline CDR1 MNHEY, CDR2 SMNVEV (reference sequence). CDR3 size: 14 residues. V shed 6 bases and J 9 bases; nucleotides not matched to a gene: 13. Here the CDR3 reads CASSPGLGGLWQYF. CDR3 coding DNA: TGTGCCAGCAGCCCGGGACTAGGAGGTCTCTGGCAGTACTTC.

This clone came up once. V is TRBV7-2 and J is TRBJ1-1; a weak D match, TRBD1 (5 bases). V was clipped by 1 base and J by 1 base, with 10 bases between them. Looked up from germline, CDR1 is SGHTA and CDR2 is FQGNSA. CDR3 length: 15 residues. In nucleotides, the CDR3 is TGTGCCAGCAGCTTAGGGGGGAGTTGGAACACTGAAGCTTTCTTT. The encoded protein is CASSLGGSWNTEAFF. Complete variable domain (other parts from reference TRBV7-2 and TRBJ1-1): GAGVSQSPSNKVTEKGKDVELRCDPISGHTALYWYRQSLGQGLEFLIYFQGNSAPDKSGLPSDRFSAERTGGSVSTLTIQRTQQEDSAVYLCASSLGGSWNTEAFFGQGTRLTVV.

V is TRBV6-5 and J is TRBJ2-5, with D perhaps given as TRBD1 or TRBD2 (7 bases each). V gave up 7 bases and J gave up 5 bases, with 17 bases separating them. In germline, CDR1 is MNHEY, CDR2 SVGAGI. CDR3 size: 14 residues. The chain's CDR3 is CASTQGRAGETQYF. DNA of the CDR3: TGTGCCAGCACACAGGGGAGGGCCGGGGAGACCCAGTACTTC.